Presented here are 24 T cell receptor beta chains from one specimen sequenced in a study of shared clonotypes between healthy human individuals. Profiled with immunoSEQ multiplex PCR; TCRdb holds only in-frame clones, not every one. The data contain approximately 2,000,000 clones, about 94% of them singletons. It was CD45RO-negative cells, positively selected for CCR7, that made up naive CD8 cells, with terminally differentiated effector memory CD45RA+ cells excluded. Sequencing was done on a sample of naive CD8+ T cells from PBMCs. These receptors all come from a young man in good health. Some clones in this sample may be carry-over from other donors' samples.

The J gene is TRBJ2-1, the V gene TRBV29-1, with TRBD1 matching over 8 bases. CDR3 size: 13 residues. Germline V gene lookup returns CDR1 SQVTM and CDR2 ANQGSEA. Germline trimming cut 6 bases from V and 2 bases from J; bases unmatched to any gene: 3. In DNA form, the CDR3 reads TGCAGCGTGGACAGGGTCACCTACAATGAGCAGTTCTTC. It encodes CSVDRVTYNEQFF.

The chain recombines TRBV7-8 with TRBJ1-1; D possibly corresponds to TRBD1 (5 bases). The CDR3 length is 16 residues. The germline V gene encodes CDR1 SGHVS and CDR2 FQNEAQ. Trimming removed 5 bases from V and 0 bases from J, with 16 bases in between. The CDR3 region is CASSRDPRQLNTEAFF. The CDR3 DNA sequence: TGTGCCAGCAGCCGGGACCCAAGACAACTGAACACTGAAGCTTTCTTT.

The V and J genes are TRBV7-2 and TRBJ2-3; no reliable D call. Germline V gene sequence: CDR1 SGHTA, CDR2 FQGNSA. Trimming took off 1 base at V and 0 bases at J, with 11 bases between the two ends. The CDR3 extends over 16 amino acids. The CDR3 DNA sequence: TGTGCCAGCAGCTTAGTAGGCTTATTAAGCACAGATACGCAGTATTTT. It is translated as CASSLVGLLSTDTQYF.

The rearrangement uses TRBV15 and TRBJ2-7; no clear D. Germline-derived CDR1 and CDR2 are LNHNV and YYDKDF (reference sequence). The V end was cut by 9 bases, the J end by 2 bases, with 17 bases between. This CDR3 is 14 amino acids long. The CDR3 sequence is CATAPRHVTYEQYF. The CDR3 DNA sequence: TGTGCCACTGCTCCCCGACACGTAACCTACGAGCAGTACTTC.

This clone appeared once. The rearrangement uses TRBV5-1 and TRBJ2-1, with 9 nucleotides matching TRBD1. There are 15 residues in the CDR3. V dropped 7 bases and J dropped 5; count of bases not matched to a gene: 10. Germline V CDR1 and CDR2: SGHRS, YFSETQ. CDR3 DNA sequence: TGCGCCAGCGAAGAAGGACAGGGGCTAAACAATGAGCAGTTCTTC. Residues: CASEEGQGLNNEQFF. The full variable domain, completed using reference TRBV5-1 and TRBJ2-1, is KAGVTQTPRYLIKTRGQQVTLSCSPISGHRSVSWYQQTPGQGLQFLFEYFSETQRNKGNFPGRFSGRQFSNSRSEMNVSTLELGDSALYLCASEEGQGLNNEQFFGPGTRLTVL.

Points on this clone: Other DNA sequences in the sample encode the same CDR3. The chain carries TRBV9 and TRBJ1-4; D gene ambiguous. CDR3 length: 15 amino acids. From germline, CDR1 is SGDLS and CDR2 YYNGEE. V was shortened by 0 bases and J by 4 bases, with 10 bases between the two germline ends. Here the CDR3 DNA reads TGTGCCAGCAGCGTAGGGGGTGCCAGTAATGAAAAACTGTTTTTT. Translated, it gives CASSVGGASNEKLFF.

This clone has just one count. The chain carries TRBV7-9 and TRBJ2-7; 8 bases are shared with TRBD1. V dropped 1 base and J dropped 3; count of bases not matched to a gene: 5. The CDR3 has 15 amino acids. The germline CDR1 and CDR2 sequences are SEHNR and FQNEAQ (reference sequence). CDR3 nucleotide sequence: TGTGCCAGCAGCTTAGTCGACAGGGGATTCTACGAGCAGTACTTC. This gives the protein CASSLVDRGFYEQYF. The complete variable domain, with remaining parts taken from reference TRBV7-9 and TRBJ2-7, reads DTGVSQNPRHKITKRGQNVTFRCDPISEHNRLYWYRQTLGQGPEFLTYFQNEAQLEKSRLLSDRFSAERPKGSFSTLEIQRTEQGDSAMYLCASSLVDRGFYEQYFGPGTRLTVT.

The chain combines TRBV29-1 with TRBJ2-2, with 8 positions matching TRBD2. CDR1 and CDR2 (germline): SQVTM, ANQGSEA. This CDR3 spans 16 amino acids. The V gene end was trimmed by 3 bases and the J gene end by 0 bases; junction bases not matched to a gene: 6. This CDR3 is CSVERREVANTGELFF. In DNA, the CDR3 is TGCAGCGTTGAGAGGCGGGAGGTAGCGAACACCGGGGAGCTGTTTTTT.

This chain links TRBV11-2 with TRBJ2-7; 11 nucleotides line up with TRBD2. The CDR3 totals 14 residues. From germline, CDR1 is SGHAT and CDR2 FQNNGV. The V and J ends lost 5 bases and 3 bases, in that order; junction bases with no gene match: 3. This CDR3 is CASSTGTSGYEQYF. CDR3 sequence (DNA): TGTGCCAGCAGCACCGGGACTAGCGGCTACGAGCAGTACTTC.

This rearrangement joins TRBV5-8 to TRBJ1-4, with D perhaps TRBD1 (5 bases). The CDR3 length is 15 residues. V lost 2 bases and J 3 bases, leaving 11 bases between the germline ends. The germline V gene encodes CDR1 SGHTS and CDR2 YDEGEE. CDR3 DNA: TGTGCCAGCAGCTTCGGGCAGGGATCTAATGAAAAACTGTTTTTT. It is translated as CASSFGQGSNEKLFF.

The V call is TRBV5-4, the J call TRBJ2-3; TRBD2 is a possible D gene (5 bases). Trimming took off 5 bases at V and 0 bases at J, with 10 bases between the two ends. This CDR3 is built from 14 residues. Germline V CDR1 and CDR2: SGHNT, YYREEE (reference sequence). The CDR3 is CASSFGVSTDTQYF. CDR3 nucleotide sequence: TGTGCCAGCAGTTTCGGGGTTAGCACAGATACGCAGTATTTT.

This chain joins TRBV10-3 and TRBJ2-7; TRBD1 might be the D (5 bases). CDR1 and CDR2 from the germline V gene are ENHRY and SYGVKD. This CDR3 contains 17 residues. Trimming took off 2 bases at V and 3 bases at J, with 20 bases between the two ends. The CDR3 DNA is TGTGCCATCAGTGAGAGGGGCGTAAGGGAAGGTTACTACGAGCAGTACTTC. Amino acids: CAISERGVREGYYEQYF.

This chain uses TRBV19 with TRBJ1-2; D is unresolved. Germline V gives CDR1 LNHDA, CDR2 SQIVND (reference sequence). The V end was cut by 2 bases, the J end by 7 bases, with 17 bases between. The length of the CDR3 is 15 residues. CDR3 nucleotides: TGTGCCAGTAGTATAACTCTAGAGGGTAAAGCTGGCTACACCTTC. This gives the protein CASSITLEGKAGYTF.

This chain connects TRBV11-1 to TRBJ2-2; D perhaps matches TRBD2 (5 bases). CDR1 SGHAT and CDR2 FQDESV come from the germline V gene (reference sequence). Trimming removed 1 base from V and 3 bases from J, with 21 bases in between. The CDR3 length is 19 residues. As DNA, the CDR3 is TGTGCCAGCAGCTTAGATCTCTTTTCTGAGGGAAAGGACACCGGGGAGCTGTTTTTT. This encodes CASSLDLFSEGKDTGELFF. Full variable domain (missing parts from reference TRBV11-1 and TRBJ2-2): EAEVAQSPRYKITEKSQAVAFWCDPISGHATLYWYRQILGQGPELLVQFQDESVVDDSQLPKDRFSAERLKGVDSTLKIQPAELGDSAMYLCASSLDLFSEGKDTGELFFGEGSRLTVL.

The J gene is TRBJ2-7, the V gene TRBV7-9; 10 bases are shared with TRBD2. The CDR3 contains 15 residues. Germline V gene data show CDR1 as SEHNR and CDR2 as FQNEAQ (reference sequence). J lost 0 bases, V lost 3 bases, and 2 bases had no gene match. CDR3 in DNA: TGTGCCAGCAGCTTCACTAGCGGGGCCTCCTACGAGCAGTACTTC. Its protein is CASSFTSGASYEQYF.

The chain recombines TRBV11-2 with TRBJ2-7, with TRBD1 as a possible D gene (6 bases). The CDR3 loop spans 13 amino acids. V lost 1 base and J 7 bases, leaving 11 bases between the germline ends. Germline V CDR1 and CDR2: SGHAT, FQNNGV. The CDR3 loop is CASSLGTAAEQYF. In DNA form, the CDR3 reads TGTGCCAGCAGCTTAGGGACAGCGGCGGAGCAGTACTTC.

The CDR3: CASSITPETPVGEQYF. The CDR3 DNA is TGTGCCAGCAGTATTACTCCCGAAACACCGGTGGGCGAGCAGTACTTC. The rearrangement links TRBV28 to TRBJ2-7; no firm D call. The V gene lost 5 bases and the J gene lost 6 bases, with 23 bases spanning the gap. This CDR3 has 16 residues. Germline values: CDR1 MDHEN, CDR2 SYDVKM.

The J gene is TRBJ2-2, the V gene TRBV7-9; perhaps TRBD2 as D (7 bases). Germline CDR1 reads SEHNR; CDR2 reads FQNEAQ (reference sequence). The V end was cut by 4 bases, the J end by 0 bases, with 18 bases between. The length of the CDR3 is 18 residues. The DNA for the CDR3 is TGTGCCAGCAGCTCAACCTCCAGGGGAGGGGCGAACACCGGGGAGCTGTTTTTT. Amino acids: CASSSTSRGGANTGELFF.

The chain uses TRBV27 and TRBJ1-2, with 10 bases lining up with TRBD1. Trimming took 5 bases from V and 5 from J; bases not matched to a gene: 5. The CDR3 has 14 residues. Germline V lookup: CDR1 MNHEY, CDR2 SMNVEV (reference sequence). The CDR3 loop reads CASSPDRGWYGYTF. In DNA form, the CDR3 reads TGTGCCAGCAGTCCGGACAGGGGGTGGTATGGCTACACCTTC.

V usage is TRBV7-2 and J usage is TRBJ2-7; the D gene is possibly TRBD2 (5 bases). Per germline, CDR1 SGHTA and CDR2 FQGNSA. The V end was cut by 4 bases, the J end by 4 bases, with 17 bases between. The CDR3 contains 15 residues. The CDR3 here is CASSSVGVGKYEQYF. The DNA for the CDR3 is TGTGCCAGCAGCTCGGTCGGGGTAGGCAAGTACGAGCAGTACTTC.

About this clone: Other DNA sequences in the same sample also yield this CDR3. This chain links TRBV7-8 with TRBJ1-2, with TRBD1 matching over 10 bases. The V gene's germline CDR1 is SGHVS and CDR2 FQNEAQ. The CDR3 sequence is 15 residues long. Trimming cost V 4 bases and J 3 bases; bases outside gene matches: 5. The CDR3 spells CASSSRTGGDYGYTF. The CDR3 region has the DNA TGTGCCAGCAGCTCCAGGACAGGGGGGGACTATGGCTACACCTTC.

V usage is TRBV15 and J usage is TRBJ2-3, with D possibly matching TRBD2 (5 bases). The V end lost 2 bases, the J end lost 4 bases, and 16 bases lay between the germline ends. This CDR3 is built from 16 residues. Germline CDR1 and CDR2: LNHNV and YYDKDF (reference sequence). The CDR3, as DNA: TGTGCCACCAGCAGAAGAGATATATCGGAGGCAGATACGCAGTATTTT. Its translation: CATSRRDISEADTQYF. Full variable domain (missing parts from reference TRBV15 and TRBJ2-3): DAMVIQNPRYQVTQFGKPVTLSCSQTLNHNVMYWYQQKSSQAPKLLFHYYDKDFNNEADTPDNFQSRRPNTSFCFLDIRSPGLGDTAMYLCATSRRDISEADTQYFGPGTRLTVL.

The chain joins TRBV6-5 to TRBJ2-7; no firm D call. V lost 0 bases and J lost 7, with 16 bases in between. CDR1 is MNHEY and CDR2 is SVGAGI in the germline V gene. The CDR3 runs 15 residues. The CDR3 here is CASSYSSDSLQEQYF. The CDR3 bases are TGTGCCAGCAGTTACTCGAGTGACTCCCTGCAAGAGCAGTACTTC.

This chain links TRBV5-6 with TRBJ1-1, with 8 bases fitting TRBD1. This CDR3 is built from 14 residues. V lost 5 bases to trimming and J lost 1 base; unmatched junction nucleotides: 4. Germline V gene sequence: CDR1 SGHDT, CDR2 YYEEEE. CDR3 in DNA: TGTGCCAGCAGATGGGGGACAGGGAACACTGAAGCTTTCTTT. Encoded protein: CASRWGTGNTEAFF.